This T cell receptor (beta chain) was profiled in a study of blood T cell repertoires in COVID-19 (dated by TCRdb to 2019 to 2021). In terms of the full investigation: The collaborator samples originated in the United States, Italy and Spain and spanned the acute and convalescent phases of COVID-19. The material from the prospective study consisted of cDNA or gDNA derived from T cells, B-cell-depleted T cells, or PBMCs. The dataset comprised deeply sampled blood TCRbeta repertoires from subjects exposed to, actively infected with, or recovered from COVID-19. The repertoires were made available in a free public database intended to serve as a resource for research on the immune response to SARS-CoV-2. The samples were drawn from the first 160 participants of the ongoing ImmuneRACE study and from some 1,300 subjects provided by 6 global collaborators. Sample metadata almost always included a de-identified subject ID, COVID-19 status, age in years and sex. HLA class I and class II types, where available, came from metadata supplied by the sample provider rather than from assay-based typing. The study at large found these results: How much clinical and demographic metadata was included differed by source and by participant, and the metadata was provided uncurated.

TCRbeta CDR3 regions were amplified from genomic DNA using the immunoSEQ Assay, a bias-controlled multiplex PCR. The paper's data handling went like this. The number of nucleated cells in each sample was estimated by amplification of reference gene primers within the assay. Sequence reads were collapsed and filtered to measure the absolute abundance of every unique TCRbeta CDR3 rearrangement. For each sample, productive Simpson clonality was calculated as the square root of Simpson's diversity index over productive rearrangements. Sourced from immuneACCESS, this table was stored by TCRdb with only in-frame sequences that have V and J called. A share of the clones is absent; for the studies checked, an unresolved V gene accounts for under half, and the remainder has no known explanation. D and trimming were read from the DNA, whereas the V and J calls and clone size are those reported in that table. This sample holds around 150,000 clones; roughly 73% were observed only once. The top ten clones comprise approximately 2.8% of the sample.

Comments on this clone: Its antigen specificity is not known. No clone much larger than this one lies a single base away; base qualities are absent.

Whole blood was collected in K2EDTA tubes by collaborating institutions according to the institutions' own protocols. For TCRbeta analysis, collaborator samples were shipped as frozen whole blood, as isolated PBMCs, or as DNA extracted from either sample type. V is trimmed back by 3 bases and J by 9 bases, and the junction contains 12 bases that no gene match accounts for. The germline V gene sets CDR1 to KGHSH and CDR2 to LQKENI. The CDR3 runs 17 residues from the cysteine to the phenylalanine. Only the CDR3 region is kept as DNA, spanning 51 bases read in frame from base 1. This clonotype was sampled from a man between 65 and 85 years old with acute or convalescent COVID-19. Sequenced material: peripheral blood. The sequence links TRBV18 to TRBJ1-6, with TRBD1 matching 9 junction bases. The CDR3 region reads CASSPKEPGQGSSPLHF. The sequenced DNA: TGTGCCAGCTCACCTAAAGAACCGGGACAGGGAAGTTCACCCCTCCACTTT.